The clone carrying this T cell receptor (beta chain) has a single count. This record belongs to a study of T cell clonotyping in hematopoietic cell transplantation. Trimming removed 2 bases from V and 1 base from J, with 8 bases in between. Per germline, CDR1 GTSNPN and CDR2 SVGIG (reference sequence). The CDR3 consists of 13 residues. Generated by immunoSEQ multiplex PCR, the TCRdb table keeps only in-frame clones and is missing some. The sample shows 10,000 to 11,000 clones, about 47% of them seen only once. The sequencing used peripheral blood mononuclear cells, collected 100 days after allogeneic stem cell transplant. The sequence came from a female patient between 50 and 59 years old who had an allogeneic stem cell transplant from an unrelated donor, so the T cells may come from the graft donor. Some clones in this sample may be carry-over from other donors' samples. V gene TRBV30 combines with J gene TRBJ1-1; D gene unclear. CDR3: CAWSRTGNTEAFF. The CDR3 DNA reads as TGTGCCTGGAGTAGGACCGGGAACACTGAAGCTTTCTTT.